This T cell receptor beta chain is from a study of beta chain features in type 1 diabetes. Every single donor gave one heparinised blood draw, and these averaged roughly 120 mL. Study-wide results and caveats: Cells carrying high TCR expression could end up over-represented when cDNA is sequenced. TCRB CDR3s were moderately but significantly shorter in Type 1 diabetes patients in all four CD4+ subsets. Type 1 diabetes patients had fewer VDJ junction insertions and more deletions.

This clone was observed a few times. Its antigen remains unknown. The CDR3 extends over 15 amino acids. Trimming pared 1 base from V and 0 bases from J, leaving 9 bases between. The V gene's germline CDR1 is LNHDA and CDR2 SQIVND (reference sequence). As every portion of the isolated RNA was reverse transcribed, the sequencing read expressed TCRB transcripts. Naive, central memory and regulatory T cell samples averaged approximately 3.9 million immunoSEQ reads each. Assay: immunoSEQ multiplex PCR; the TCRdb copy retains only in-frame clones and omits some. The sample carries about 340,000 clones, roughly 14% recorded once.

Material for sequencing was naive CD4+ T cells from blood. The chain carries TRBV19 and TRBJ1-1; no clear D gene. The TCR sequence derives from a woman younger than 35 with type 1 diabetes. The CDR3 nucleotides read TGTGCCAGTAGTATAGCATACCAGTTGAACACTGAAGCTTTCTTT. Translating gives CASSIAYQLNTEAFF.